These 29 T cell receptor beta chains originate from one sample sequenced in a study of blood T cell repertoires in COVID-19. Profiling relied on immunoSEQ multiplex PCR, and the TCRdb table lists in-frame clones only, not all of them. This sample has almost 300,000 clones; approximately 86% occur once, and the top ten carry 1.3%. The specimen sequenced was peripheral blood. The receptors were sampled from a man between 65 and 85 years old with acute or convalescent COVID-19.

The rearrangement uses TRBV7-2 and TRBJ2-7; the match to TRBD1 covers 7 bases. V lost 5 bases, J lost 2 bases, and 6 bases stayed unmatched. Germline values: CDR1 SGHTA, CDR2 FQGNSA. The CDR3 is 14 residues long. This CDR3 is CASSLQGRPYEQYF. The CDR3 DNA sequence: TGTGCCAGCAGCCTACAGGGGAGACCCTACGAGCAGTACTTC.

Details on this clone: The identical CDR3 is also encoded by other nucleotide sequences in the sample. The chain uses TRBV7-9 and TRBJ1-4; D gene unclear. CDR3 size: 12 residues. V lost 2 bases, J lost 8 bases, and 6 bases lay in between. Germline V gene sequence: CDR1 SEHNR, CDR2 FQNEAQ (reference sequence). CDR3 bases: TGTGCCAGCAGCTTATCCGGGGAAAAACTGTTTTTT. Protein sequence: CASSLSGEKLFF.

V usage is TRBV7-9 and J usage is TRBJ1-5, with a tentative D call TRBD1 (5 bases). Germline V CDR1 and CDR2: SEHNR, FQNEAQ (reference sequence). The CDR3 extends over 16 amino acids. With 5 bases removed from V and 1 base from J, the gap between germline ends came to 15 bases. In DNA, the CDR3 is TGTGCCAGCAGCGATCAGGGAGGCTTAAGCAATCAGCCCCAGCATTTT. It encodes CASSDQGGLSNQPQHF.

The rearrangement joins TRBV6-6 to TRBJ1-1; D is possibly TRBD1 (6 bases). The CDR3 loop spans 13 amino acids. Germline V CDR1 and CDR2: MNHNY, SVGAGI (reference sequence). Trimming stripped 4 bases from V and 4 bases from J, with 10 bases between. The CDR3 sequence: CASSSDRRTEAFF. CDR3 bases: TGTGCCAGCAGTTCAGACAGGCGCACTGAAGCTTTCTTT.

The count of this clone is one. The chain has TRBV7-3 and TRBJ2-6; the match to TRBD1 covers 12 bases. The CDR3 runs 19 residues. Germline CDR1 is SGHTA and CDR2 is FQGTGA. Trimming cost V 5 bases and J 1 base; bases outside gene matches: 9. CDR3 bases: TGTGCCAGCAGCCTTGGGACAGGGGGCAATTCTTCTGGGGCCAACGTCCTGACTTTC. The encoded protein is CASSLGTGGNSSGANVLTF.

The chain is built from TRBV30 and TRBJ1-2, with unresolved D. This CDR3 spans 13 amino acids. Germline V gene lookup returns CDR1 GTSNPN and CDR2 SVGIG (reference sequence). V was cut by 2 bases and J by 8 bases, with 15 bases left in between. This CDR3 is CAWSTTPSAGYTF. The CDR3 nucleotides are TGTGCCTGGAGTACTACCCCTTCGGCCGGCTACACCTTC.

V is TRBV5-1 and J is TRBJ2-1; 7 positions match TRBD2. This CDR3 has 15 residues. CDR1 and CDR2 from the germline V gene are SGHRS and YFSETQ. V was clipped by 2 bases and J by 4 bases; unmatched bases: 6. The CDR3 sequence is CASSLLREKYNEQFF. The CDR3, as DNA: TGCGCCAGCAGCTTACTGCGGGAGAAATACAATGAGCAGTTCTTC.

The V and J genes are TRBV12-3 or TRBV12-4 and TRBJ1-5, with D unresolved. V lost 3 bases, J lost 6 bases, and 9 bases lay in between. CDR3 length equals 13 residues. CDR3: CASSFGGSQPQHF. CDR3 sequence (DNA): TGTGCCAGCAGTTTCGGAGGGTCTCAGCCCCAGCATTTT.

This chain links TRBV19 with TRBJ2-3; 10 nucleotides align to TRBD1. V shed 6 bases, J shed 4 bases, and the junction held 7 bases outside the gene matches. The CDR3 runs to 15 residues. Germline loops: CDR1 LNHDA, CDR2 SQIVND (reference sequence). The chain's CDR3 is CASRRQGALSDTQYF. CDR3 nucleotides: TGTGCCAGTAGGCGACAGGGGGCATTATCAGATACGCAGTATTTT.

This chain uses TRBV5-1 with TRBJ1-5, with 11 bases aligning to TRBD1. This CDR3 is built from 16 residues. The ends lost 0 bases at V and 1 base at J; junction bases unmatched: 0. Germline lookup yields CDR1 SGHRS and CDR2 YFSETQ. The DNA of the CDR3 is TGCGCCAGCAGCTTGGGGACAGGGGGCAGCAATCAGCCCCAGCATTTT. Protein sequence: CASSLGTGGSNQPQHF. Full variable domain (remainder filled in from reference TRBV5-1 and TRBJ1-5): KAGVTQTPRYLIKTRGQQVTLSCSPISGHRSVSWYQQTPGQGLQFLFEYFSETQRNKGNFPGRFSGRQFSNSRSEMNVSTLELGDSALYLCASSLGTGGSNQPQHFGDGTRLSIL.

DNA for the CDR3: TGTGCCAGCAGCTTCCAAGCGGGAGAAGAGACCCAGTACTTC. It codes for CASSFQAGEETQYF. The chain is built from TRBV7-2 and TRBJ2-5, with TRBD2 matching over 8 bases. Trimming cost V 3 bases and J 3 bases; bases outside gene matches: 3. The CDR3 runs to 14 residues. Germline assignment: CDR1 SGHTA and CDR2 FQGNSA.

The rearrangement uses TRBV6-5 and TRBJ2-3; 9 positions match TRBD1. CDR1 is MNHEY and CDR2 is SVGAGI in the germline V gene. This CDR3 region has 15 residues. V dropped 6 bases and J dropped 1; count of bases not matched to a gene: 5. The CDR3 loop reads CASRPRDRGTDTQYF. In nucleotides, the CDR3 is TGTGCCAGCAGGCCCCGGGACAGGGGCACAGATACGCAGTATTTT.

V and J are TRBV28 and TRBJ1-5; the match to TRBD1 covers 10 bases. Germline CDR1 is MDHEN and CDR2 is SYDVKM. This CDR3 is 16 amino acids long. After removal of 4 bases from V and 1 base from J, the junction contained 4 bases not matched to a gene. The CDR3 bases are TGTGCCAGCAGTTCTCGGACAGGGGGGAGCAATCAGCCCCAGCATTTT. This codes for CASSSRTGGSNQPQHF.

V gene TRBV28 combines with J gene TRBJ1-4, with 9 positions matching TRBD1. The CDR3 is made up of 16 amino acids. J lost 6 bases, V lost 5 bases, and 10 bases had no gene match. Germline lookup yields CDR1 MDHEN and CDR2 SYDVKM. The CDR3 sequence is CASSSPGTGRHEKLFF. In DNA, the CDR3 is TGTGCCAGCAGTAGCCCCGGGACAGGGAGGCATGAAAAACTGTTTTTT.

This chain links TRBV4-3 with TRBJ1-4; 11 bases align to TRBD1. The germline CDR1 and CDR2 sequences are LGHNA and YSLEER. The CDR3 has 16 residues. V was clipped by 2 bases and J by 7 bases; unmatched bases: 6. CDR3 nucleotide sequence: TGCGCCAGCAGCCAACTAAGCGGGACAGGGGGTGAAAAACTGTTTTTT. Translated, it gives CASSQLSGTGGEKLFF.

The CDR3 sequence is CASSPGRERGYGYTF. The CDR3 DNA sequence: TGTGCCAGCTCACCAGGGCGGGAACGGGGCTATGGCTACACCTTC. The chain uses TRBV18 and TRBJ1-2; no definite D call. The V gene's germline CDR1 is KGHSH and CDR2 LQKENI. The CDR3 extends over 15 amino acids. V lost 2 bases and J 4 bases, leaving 14 bases between the germline ends.

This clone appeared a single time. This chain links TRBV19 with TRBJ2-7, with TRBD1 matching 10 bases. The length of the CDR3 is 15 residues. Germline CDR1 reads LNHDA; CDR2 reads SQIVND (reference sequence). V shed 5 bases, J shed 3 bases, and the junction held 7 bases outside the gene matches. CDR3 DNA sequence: TGTGCCAGTAGTGCATCCGGGACAGGGGACTACGAGCAGTACTTC. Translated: CASSASGTGDYEQYF.

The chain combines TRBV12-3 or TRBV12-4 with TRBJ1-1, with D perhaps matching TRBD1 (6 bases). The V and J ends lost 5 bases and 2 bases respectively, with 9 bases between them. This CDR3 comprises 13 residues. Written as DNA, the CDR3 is TGTGCCAGCAGTACACAGGGTAACACTGAAGCTTTCTTT. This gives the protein CASSTQGNTEAFF.

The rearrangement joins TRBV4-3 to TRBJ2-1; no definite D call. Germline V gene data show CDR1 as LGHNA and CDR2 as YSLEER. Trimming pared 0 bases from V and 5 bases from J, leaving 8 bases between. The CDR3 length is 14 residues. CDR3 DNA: TGCGCCAGCAGCCAAGATGAACAGAACAATGAGCAGTTCTTC. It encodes CASSQDEQNNEQFF.

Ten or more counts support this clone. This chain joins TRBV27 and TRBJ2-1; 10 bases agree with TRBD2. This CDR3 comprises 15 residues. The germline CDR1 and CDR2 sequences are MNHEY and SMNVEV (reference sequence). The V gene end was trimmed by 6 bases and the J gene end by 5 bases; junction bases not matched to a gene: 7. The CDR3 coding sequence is TGTGCCAGCAGCCCTAGCGGGAGTTTCCACAATGAGCAGTTCTTC. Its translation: CASSPSGSFHNEQFF.

CDR3 sequence reads: CASSLFQGETQYF. In DNA, the CDR3 is TGTGCCAGCAGCTTATTCCAGGGAGAGACCCAGTACTTC. The gene calls are TRBV11-2 and TRBJ2-5, with D tentatively TRBD1 (5 bases). Germline V gives CDR1 SGHAT, CDR2 FQNNGV. Trimming removed 2 bases from V and 4 bases from J, with 8 bases in between. This CDR3 has 13 residues.

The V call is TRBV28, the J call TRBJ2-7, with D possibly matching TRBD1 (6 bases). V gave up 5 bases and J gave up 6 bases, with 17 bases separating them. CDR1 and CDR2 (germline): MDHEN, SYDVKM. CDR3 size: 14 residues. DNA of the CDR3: TGTGCCAGCAGTGAAAGCAGGGGATCCGGCGAGCAGTACTTC. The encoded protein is CASSESRGSGEQYF. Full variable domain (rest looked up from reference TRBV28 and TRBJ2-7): DVKVTQSSRYLVKRTGEKVFLECVQDMDHENMFWYRQDPGLGLRLIYFSYDVKMKEKGDIPEGYSVSREKKERFSLILESASTNQTSMYLCASSESRGSGEQYFGPGTRLTVT.

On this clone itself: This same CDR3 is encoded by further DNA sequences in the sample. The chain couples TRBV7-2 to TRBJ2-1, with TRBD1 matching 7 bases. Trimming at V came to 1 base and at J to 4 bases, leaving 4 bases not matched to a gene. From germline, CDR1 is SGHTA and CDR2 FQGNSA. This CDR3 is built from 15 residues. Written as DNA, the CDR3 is TGTGCCAGCAGCTTAGGACAGGGATCGTACAATGAGCAGTTCTTC. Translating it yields CASSLGQGSYNEQFF.

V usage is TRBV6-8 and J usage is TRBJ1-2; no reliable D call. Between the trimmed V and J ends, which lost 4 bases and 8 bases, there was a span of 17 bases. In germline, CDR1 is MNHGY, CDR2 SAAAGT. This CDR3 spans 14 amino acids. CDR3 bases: TGTGCCAGCAGTTCTCAGGTACTGAGTAGGGGCTACACCTTC. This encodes CASSSQVLSRGYTF.

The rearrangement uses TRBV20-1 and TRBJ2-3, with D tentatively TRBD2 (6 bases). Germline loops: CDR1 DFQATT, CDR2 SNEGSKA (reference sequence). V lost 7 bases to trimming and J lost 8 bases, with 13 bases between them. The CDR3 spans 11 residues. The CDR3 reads CSVGPGVTQYF. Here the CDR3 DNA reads TGCAGTGTGGGGCCGGGGGTTACGCAGTATTTT.

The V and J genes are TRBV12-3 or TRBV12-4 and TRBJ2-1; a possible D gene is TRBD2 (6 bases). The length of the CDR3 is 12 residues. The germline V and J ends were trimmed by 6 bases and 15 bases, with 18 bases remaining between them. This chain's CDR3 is CASRPNLGTAFF. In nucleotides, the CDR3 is TGTGCCAGCAGACCTAACCTCGGGACTGCGTTCTTC.

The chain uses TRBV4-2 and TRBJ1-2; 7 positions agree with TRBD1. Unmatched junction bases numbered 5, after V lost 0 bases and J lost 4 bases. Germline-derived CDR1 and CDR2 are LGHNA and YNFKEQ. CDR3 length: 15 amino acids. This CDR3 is CASSQERDSPYGYTF. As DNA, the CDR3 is TGTGCCAGCAGCCAAGAGAGGGACAGCCCCTATGGCTACACCTTC.

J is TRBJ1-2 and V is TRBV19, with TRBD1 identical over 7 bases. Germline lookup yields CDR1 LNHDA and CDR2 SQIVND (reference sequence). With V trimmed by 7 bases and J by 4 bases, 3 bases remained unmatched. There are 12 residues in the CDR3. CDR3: CASTDRVYGYTF. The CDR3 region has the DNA TGTGCCAGTACTGACAGGGTCTATGGCTACACCTTC. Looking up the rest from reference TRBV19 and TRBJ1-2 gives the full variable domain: DGGITQSPKYLFRKEGQNVTLSCEQNLNHDAMYWYRQDPGQGLRLIYYSQIVNDFQKGDIAEGYSVSREKKESFPLTVTSAQKNPTAFYLCASTDRVYGYTFGSGTRLTVV.

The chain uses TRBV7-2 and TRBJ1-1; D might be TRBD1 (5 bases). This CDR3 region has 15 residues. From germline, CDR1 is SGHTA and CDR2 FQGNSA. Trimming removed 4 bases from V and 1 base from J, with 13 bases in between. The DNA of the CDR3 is TGTGCCAGCAGCTCAGGGCCAACTCAGAACACTGAAGCTTTCTTT. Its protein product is CASSSGPTQNTEAFF.